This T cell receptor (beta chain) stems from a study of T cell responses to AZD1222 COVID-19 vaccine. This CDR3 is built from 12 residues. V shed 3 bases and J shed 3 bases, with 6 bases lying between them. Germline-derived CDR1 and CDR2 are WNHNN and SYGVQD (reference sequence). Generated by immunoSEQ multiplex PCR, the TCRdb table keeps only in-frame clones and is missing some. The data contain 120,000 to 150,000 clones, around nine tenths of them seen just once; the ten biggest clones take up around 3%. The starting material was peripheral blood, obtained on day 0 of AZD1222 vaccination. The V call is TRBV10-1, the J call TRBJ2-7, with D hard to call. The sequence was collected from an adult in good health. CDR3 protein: CASSDRLYEQYF. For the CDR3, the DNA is TGCGCCAGCAGTGACAGGCTCTACGAGCAGTACTTC.